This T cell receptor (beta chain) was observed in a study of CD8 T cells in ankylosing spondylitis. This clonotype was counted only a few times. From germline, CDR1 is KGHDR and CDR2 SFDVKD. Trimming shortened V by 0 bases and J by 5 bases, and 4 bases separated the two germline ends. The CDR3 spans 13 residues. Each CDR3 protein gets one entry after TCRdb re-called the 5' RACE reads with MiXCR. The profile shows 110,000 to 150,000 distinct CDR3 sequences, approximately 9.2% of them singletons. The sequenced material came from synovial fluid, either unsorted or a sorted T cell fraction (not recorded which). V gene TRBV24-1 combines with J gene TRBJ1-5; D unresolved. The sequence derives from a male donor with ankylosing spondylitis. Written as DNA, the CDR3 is TGTGCCACCAGTGATTTGGGCTATCAGCCCCAGCATTTT. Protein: CATSDLGYQPQHF.